Listed below are T cell receptor beta chains from one sample, sequenced in a study of blood T cells in healthy people across ages. From the 5' RACE reads, TCRdb called clonotypes with MiXCR, one entry per CDR3 protein. The repertoire holds about 1.5 million distinct CDR3 sequences, 35% to 45% seen once, with approximately 4.1% in the top ten. Source material: blood. All receptors derive from a young woman in good health. Each CDR3 is given with its conserved first and last residue. A D gene is named only where the DNA matches it firmly. Rows give clone size only sometimes, using once, few, many, or a class for an expanded clone.

>TRBV7-2|TRBJ2-7|few|.|15
CASSLGSGVSYEQYF
TGTGCCAGCAGCTTGGGGTCGGGAGTCAGCTACGAGCAGTACTTC
>TRBV6-6|TRBJ1-2|few|.|13
CASSFLPPGGYTF
TGTGCCAGCAGTTTTCTCCCCCCGGGCGGCTACACCTTC
>TRBV5-4|TRBJ2-2|.|.|15
CASSLGQGSTGELFF
TGTGCCAGCAGCTTGGGGCAGGGATCCACCGGGGAGCTGTTTTTT
>TRBV6-4|TRBJ2-7|.|.|16
CASSDSLAWSYNEQYF
TGTGCCAGCAGTGACTCTCTAGCGTGGTCCTACAATGAGCAGTACTTC
>TRBV6-1|TRBJ2-3|.|.|16
CASSEARPRHADTQYF
TGTGCCAGCAGTGAAGCTCGGCCTAGGCATGCGGATACGCAGTATTTT
>TRBV5-1|TRBJ1-1|.|.|14
CASSSGQSAHEAFF
TGCGCCAGCAGCTCAGGACAGTCAGCTCATGAAGCTTTCTTT
>TRBV9|TRBJ2-5|.|TRBD1|13
CASGQVIQETQYF
TGTGCCAGCGGACAGGTCATCCAAGAGACCCAGTACTTC
>TRBV12-3/TRBV12-4|TRBJ2-2|.|TRBD2|16
CASRTSGRADTGELFF
TGTGCCAGCAGGACTAGCGGGAGGGCCGACACCGGGGAGCTGTTTTTT
>TRBV13|TRBJ1-6|few|.|16
CASSLLRTEGSSPLHF
TGTGCCAGCAGCTTACTCCGGACAGAGGGGAGTTCACCCCTCCACTTT
>TRBV9|TRBJ2-7|many|TRBD1|15
CASSVGQGGLHEQYF
TGTGCCAGCAGCGTAGGACAGGGGGGTCTTCACGAGCAGTACTTC
>TRBV12-3/TRBV12-4|TRBJ1-2|few|TRBD1|12
CASRGQGDGYTF
TGTGCCAGCAGAGGACAGGGGGATGGCTACACCTTC
>TRBV4-2|TRBJ1-1|.|.|15
CASSPLADRNTEAFF
TGTGCCAGCAGTCCCCTGGCAGACAGGAACACTGAAGCTTTCTTT
>TRBV5-1|TRBJ2-3|few|.|17
CASSLGRAESFTDTQYF
TGCGCCAGCAGCTTAGGCAGGGCCGAAAGCTTCACAGATACGCAGTATTTT
>TRBV10-3|TRBJ2-6|few|TRBD1|16
CAASGTVYSGANVLTF
TGTGCCGCGTCGGGGACAGTCTACTCTGGGGCCAACGTCCTGACTTTC
>TRBV7-2|TRBJ1-2|few|.|15
CASRPDRGQLYGYTF
TGTGCCAGCAGACCAGATAGGGGACAACTCTATGGCTACACCTTC
>TRBV9|TRBJ2-1|few|TRBD2|17
CASSVTSGESSYNEQFF
TGTGCCAGCAGCGTCACTAGCGGGGAAAGCTCCTACAATGAGCAGTTCTTC
>TRBV4-3|TRBJ2-2|.|.|13
CASSLRAGGELFF
TGCGCCAGCAGCCTCCGGGCTGGCGGGGAGCTGTTTTTT
>TRBV4-3|TRBJ2-5|.|TRBD2|16
CASSQRLAGGGNEQYF
TGCGCCAGCAGCCAACGACTAGCGGGAGGAGGGAATGAGCAGTACTTC
>TRBV2|TRBJ1-4|.|.|14
CASSRTVLGEKLFF
TGTGCCAGCAGCCGGACGGTTTTAGGTGAAAAACTGTTTTTT
>TRBV5-1|TRBJ1-2|.|TRBD1|13
CASSPVGQNGYTF
TGCGCCAGCAGCCCAGTGGGACAGAATGGCTACACCTTC
>TRBV6-6|TRBJ1-4|.|.|13
CASTKGGSEKLFF
TGTGCCAGCACTAAGGGGGGTAGCGAAAAACTGTTTTTT
>TRBV12-3/TRBV12-4|TRBJ1-4|.|.|14
CASGEGPFNEKLFF
TGTGCCAGCGGTGAGGGGCCCTTTAATGAAAAACTGTTTTTT
>TRBV29-1|TRBJ1-2|few|.|15
CSVEDRYRINYGYTF
TGCAGCGTTGAAGATCGTTACAGGATTAACTATGGCTACACCTTC
>TRBV28|TRBJ2-7|.|.|16
CASRKDRIRLTYEQYF
TGTGCCAGCAGGAAGGACCGAATTCGTTTAACCTACGAGCAGTACTTC
>TRBV7-2|TRBJ2-7|once|.|15
CASSPLVGPLHEQYF
TGTGCCAGCAGCCCCCTTGTGGGCCCTCTCCACGAGCAGTACTTC
>TRBV29-1|TRBJ1-2|.|.|13
CSVELGLDYGYTF
TGCAGTGTTGAATTGGGGTTAGACTATGGCTACACCTTC
>TRBV18|TRBJ2-7|few|TRBD1|15
CASSPTGQASYEQYF
TGTGCCAGCTCACCAACGGGACAGGCGTCCTACGAGCAGTACTTC
>TRBV4-3|TRBJ2-1|few|TRBD2|21
CASSQDMGSGGAPSSYNEQFF
TGCGCCAGCAGCCAAGATATGGGTAGCGGGGGGGCCCCGAGCTCCTACAATGAGCAGTTCTTC
>TRBV30|TRBJ1-5|.|.|14
CAWSEGISNQPQHF
TGTGCCTGGAGTGAAGGGATTAGCAATCAGCCCCAGCATTTT
>TRBV6-5|TRBJ1-3|.|.|14
CASSFQRTGNTIYF
TGTGCCAGCAGTTTCCAACGGACTGGAAACACCATATATTTT
>TRBV20-1|TRBJ1-1|.|.|13
CSARDLAGKQAFF
TGCAGTGCTAGAGATCTTGCCGGGAAACAAGCTTTCTTT
>TRBV4-1|TRBJ2-2|.|.|18
CASSQEPPQEVNTGELFF
TGCGCCAGCAGCCAAGAGCCCCCACAGGAGGTGAACACCGGGGAGCTGTTTTTT
>TRBV9|TRBJ2-1|.|.|15
CASSVSVGAHNEQFF
TGTGCCAGCAGCGTATCAGTGGGAGCCCACAATGAGCAGTTCTTC
>TRBV9|TRBJ2-7|.|TRBD2|16
CASSSWASGRASEQYF
TGTGCCAGCAGCTCTTGGGCTAGCGGGAGGGCCTCTGAGCAGTACTTC
>TRBV4-2|TRBJ2-2|few|.|13
CASSLGLNGELFF
TGTGCCAGCAGCCTGGGACTCAACGGGGAGCTGTTTTTT
>TRBV7-9|TRBJ2-1|few|TRBD2|16
CASRPTSGPVYNEQFF
TGTGCCAGCAGACCGACTAGCGGGCCTGTTTACAATGAGCAGTTCTTC
>TRBV4-3|TRBJ1-2|.|.|14
CASSPPGPAYGYTF
TGCGCCAGCAGCCCTCCGGGGCCGGCGTATGGCTACACCTTC
>TRBV3-1|TRBJ2-2|.|TRBD1|16
CASSRRQGYRTGELFF
TGTGCCAGCAGCCGTAGACAGGGGTATCGAACCGGGGAGCTGTTTTTT
>TRBV28|TRBJ1-2|.|.|14
CASSPRGRGYGYTF
TGTGCCAGCAGCCCGAGGGGAAGGGGCTATGGCTACACCTTC
>TRBV6-2/TRBV6-3|TRBJ2-2|.|TRBD2|16
CASSYEPGGYTGELFF
TGTGCCAGCAGTTACGAGCCGGGGGGGTACACCGGGGAGCTGTTTTTT
>TRBV2|TRBJ2-3|.|.|15
CASSRGALALDTQYF
TGTGCCAGCAGCCGCGGGGCCCTGGCATTAGATACGCAGTATTTT
>TRBV15|TRBJ2-2|many|TRBD1|14
CATSTGADTGELFF
TGTGCCACCAGTACAGGGGCGGACACCGGGGAGCTGTTTTTT
>TRBV28|TRBJ2-7|few|.|12
CASSTPVNEQYF
TGTGCCAGCAGTACCCCAGTTAACGAGCAGTACTTC
>TRBV29-1|TRBJ1-1|few|.|12
CSVNRDRNEAFF
TGCAGCGTTAACAGGGATCGCAATGAAGCTTTCTTT
>TRBV7-2|TRBJ1-1|few|.|12
CASSLDYTEAFF
TGTGCCAGCAGCTTAGACTACACTGAAGCTTTCTTT
>TRBV7-2|TRBJ2-7|.|.|13
CASEESSYNEQYF
TGTGCCAGCGAGGAGAGCTCCTACAATGAGCAGTACTTC
>TRBV18|TRBJ1-2|.|TRBD1|15
CASSPRQGTNYGYTF
TGTGCCAGCTCACCACGACAGGGGACTAACTATGGCTACACCTTC
>TRBV27|TRBJ1-5|.|TRBD1|18
CASSARDRGPVSNQPQHF
TGTGCCAGCAGTGCCCGGGACAGGGGGCCTGTTAGCAATCAGCCCCAGCATTTT
>TRBV6-2/TRBV6-3|TRBJ2-1|.|.|12
CASRYSTREQFF
TGTGCCAGCAGGTACTCGACGAGGGAGCAGTTCTTC
>TRBV24-1|TRBJ1-5|.|TRBD1|15
CATSPGQVQNQPQHF
TGTGCCACCAGCCCAGGACAGGTTCAAAATCAGCCCCAGCATTTT
>TRBV4-3|TRBJ1-1|.|TRBD1|14
CASSQERQGTEAFF
TGCGCCAGCAGCCAAGAAAGACAGGGCACTGAAGCTTTCTTT
>TRBV15|TRBJ2-7|few|.|16
CATSRLDRWGSYEQYF
TGTGCCACCAGCAGACTTGACAGGTGGGGTTCCTACGAGCAGTACTTC
>TRBV3-1|TRBJ1-1|once|.|13
CASSQVLSGEAFF
TGTGCCAGCAGCCAAGTATTATCCGGGGAAGCTTTCTTT
>TRBV7-2|TRBJ2-7|.|.|16
CASSLTPGVKSYEQYF
TGTGCCAGCAGCTTAACCCCGGGGGTAAAGTCCTACGAGCAGTACTTC
>TRBV20-1|TRBJ2-4|.|.|15
CSAQFRGRPQDIQYF
TGCAGTGCCCAATTCCGGGGGCGGCCTCAGGACATTCAGTACTTC
>TRBV29-1|TRBJ1-1|.|TRBD1|13
CSARTGWNTEAFF
TGCAGCGCTCGGACAGGGTGGAACACTGAAGCTTTCTTT
>TRBV15|TRBJ2-5|.|.|15
CATSRERDTYNEQYF
TGTGCCACCAGCAGAGAGAGAGACACCTACAATGAGCAGTACTTC
>TRBV12-3/TRBV12-4|TRBJ2-1|.|.|16
CASSGPGAVGHNEQFF
TGTGCCAGCAGTGGCCCTGGGGCAGTGGGGCACAATGAGCAGTTCTTC
>TRBV6-5|TRBJ2-7|many|TRBD2|15
CASSYSAGGNYEQYF
TGTGCCAGCAGTTACTCGGCGGGGGGGAACTACGAGCAGTACTTC